This is a list of T cell receptor beta chains from one sample in a study of patients and donors after allogeneic stem cell transplantation. TCRdb itself ran the RT-PCR reads through MiXCR, one entry per CDR3 protein. The data show about a million distinct CDR3 sequences, over 15% seen once. Sequences were obtained from blood, either unsorted or a sorted T cell fraction (not recorded which). The source is a human donor who was either an allogeneic HSCT recipient or a stem cell or donor lymphocyte infusion donor (not recorded which). It is not recorded whose cells these are; they may come from a transplant donor. Each CDR3 is given with its conserved first and last residue. The order of the fields is D gene, clone size, V gene, J gene, CDR3 protein, CDR3 DNA. D genes are given only for firm matches. Only some rows state a clone size, as once, few, many or a class for expanded clones.

D gene: .
clone size: few
V gene: TRBV12-3/TRBV12-4
J gene: TRBJ2-1
CDR3 protein: CASSPPRDVNEQFF
CDR3 DNA: TGTGCCAGCAGTCCCCCACGGGACGTCAATGAGCAGTTCTTC

D gene: TRBD2
clone size: many
V gene: TRBV12-3/TRBV12-4
J gene: TRBJ2-3
CDR3 protein: CASSPGGRTDTQYF
CDR3 DNA: TGTGCCAGCAGTCCGGGAGGGCGCACAGATACGCAGTATTTT

D gene: .
clone size: few
V gene: TRBV5-1
J gene: TRBJ1-1
CDR3 protein: CASSPEGETDTEAFF
CDR3 DNA: TGCGCCAGCAGCCCGGAGGGGGAGACGGACACTGAAGCTTTCTTT

D gene: .
clone size: .
V gene: TRBV5-1
J gene: TRBJ2-3
CDR3 protein: CASSTGPEADTQYF
CDR3 DNA: TGCGCCAGCAGCACTGGCCCCGAGGCGGATACGCAGTATTTT

D gene: .
clone size: many
V gene: TRBV29-1
J gene: TRBJ2-1
CDR3 protein: CSVGSSGGHNEQFF
CDR3 DNA: TGCAGCGTTGGAAGTAGCGGAGGACACAATGAGCAGTTCTTC

D gene: .
clone size: .
V gene: TRBV7-6
J gene: TRBJ1-6
CDR3 protein: CASSETAINSPLHF
CDR3 DNA: TGTGCCAGCAGCGAGACGGCGATAAATTCACCCCTCCACTTT

D gene: TRBD1
clone size: few
V gene: TRBV4-2
J gene: TRBJ1-1
CDR3 protein: CASSPLGTGDLNTEAFF
CDR3 DNA: TGTGCCAGCAGCCCCCTGGGGACAGGGGATTTGAACACTGAAGCTTTCTTT

D gene: .
clone size: .
V gene: TRBV2
J gene: TRBJ1-1
CDR3 protein: CASKTGPDTEAFF
CDR3 DNA: TGTGCCAGCAAGACCGGGCCCGACACTGAAGCTTTCTTT

D gene: .
clone size: few
V gene: TRBV24-1
J gene: TRBJ1-2
CDR3 protein: CATSDTRSYGYTF
CDR3 DNA: TGTGCCACCAGTGACACGCGCAGCTATGGCTACACCTTC

D gene: TRBD2
clone size: .
V gene: TRBV5-1
J gene: TRBJ2-7
CDR3 protein: CASSLVASGLYEQYF
CDR3 DNA: TGCGCCAGCAGCTTGGTTGCTAGCGGCCTCTACGAGCAGTACTTC

D gene: .
clone size: .
V gene: TRBV27
J gene: TRBJ2-3
CDR3 protein: CASRKGQPDTQYF
CDR3 DNA: TGTGCCAGCAGGAAGGGCCAGCCAGATACGCAGTATTTT

D gene: .
clone size: .
V gene: TRBV10-2
J gene: TRBJ1-1
CDR3 protein: CASENTGTGYTEAFF
CDR3 DNA: TGCGCCAGCGAAAACACCGGGACCGGTTACACTGAAGCTTTCTTT

D gene: .
clone size: few
V gene: TRBV7-3
J gene: TRBJ2-1
CDR3 protein: CASSSGTQPQVQFF
CDR3 DNA: TGTGCCAGCAGCTCAGGGACCCAGCCCCAGGTGCAGTTCTTC

D gene: .
clone size: few
V gene: TRBV13
J gene: TRBJ1-1
CDR3 protein: CASSLGSGVGVHTEAFF
CDR3 DNA: TGTGCCAGCAGCTTAGGTTCCGGGGTGGGGGTCCACACTGAAGCTTTCTTT

D gene: .
clone size: few
V gene: TRBV20-1
J gene: TRBJ1-2
CDR3 protein: CSARPGGRGYTF
CDR3 DNA: TGCAGTGCTAGGCCTGGGGGGAGGGGCTACACCTTC

D gene: .
clone size: few
V gene: TRBV25-1
J gene: TRBJ2-1
CDR3 protein: CASSGTRGSYNEQFF
CDR3 DNA: TGTGCCAGCAGTGGCACTAGAGGCTCCTACAATGAGCAGTTCTTC

D gene: TRBD1
clone size: few
V gene: TRBV7-8
J gene: TRBJ2-7
CDR3 protein: CASSLAKETGGINEQYF
CDR3 DNA: TGTGCCAGCAGCTTAGCGAAGGAAACAGGGGGTATCAACGAGCAGTACTTC

D gene: TRBD1
clone size: .
V gene: TRBV27
J gene: TRBJ1-6
CDR3 protein: CASSFGTGNSPLHF
CDR3 DNA: TGTGCCAGCAGTTTCGGGACAGGAAATTCACCCCTCCACTTT

D gene: .
clone size: .
V gene: TRBV20-1
J gene: TRBJ1-5
CDR3 protein: CSASHRVRDQPQHF
CDR3 DNA: TGCAGTGCTAGTCATAGGGTACGCGATCAGCCCCAGCATTTT

D gene: TRBD2
clone size: .
V gene: TRBV4-2
J gene: TRBJ2-1
CDR3 protein: CASSQDASGRSYEQFF
CDR3 DNA: TGTGCCAGCAGCCAAGATGCGAGCGGGAGGAGCTATGAGCAGTTCTTC

D gene: .
clone size: .
V gene: TRBV6-4
J gene: TRBJ2-2
CDR3 protein: CASSDPSGGLFF
CDR3 DNA: TGTGCCAGCAGTGACCCCTCCGGAGGGCTGTTTTTT

D gene: TRBD1
clone size: few
V gene: TRBV5-1
J gene: TRBJ2-1
CDR3 protein: CASSLLGQGNNEQFF
CDR3 DNA: TGCGCCAGCAGCTTGTTGGGACAGGGAAACAATGAGCAGTTCTTC

D gene: .
clone size: .
V gene: TRBV9
J gene: TRBJ2-3
CDR3 protein: CASSVRPSPAGADTQYF
CDR3 DNA: TGTGCCAGCAGCGTACGCCCAAGCCCCGCGGGCGCAGATACGCAGTATTTT

D gene: TRBD2
clone size: .
V gene: TRBV20-1
J gene: TRBJ2-1
CDR3 protein: CSAGVAGGPNEQFF
CDR3 DNA: TGCAGTGCTGGGGTAGCGGGAGGGCCAAATGAGCAGTTCTTC

D gene: .
clone size: many
V gene: TRBV12-3/TRBV12-4
J gene: TRBJ1-6
CDR3 protein: CASSRNRGNNSPLHF
CDR3 DNA: TGTGCCAGCAGCCGAAACCGGGGAAATAATTCACCCCTCCACTTT

D gene: .
clone size: .
V gene: TRBV30
J gene: TRBJ2-7
CDR3 protein: CAWSGNTYEQYF
CDR3 DNA: TGTGCCTGGAGTGGGAATACCTACGAGCAGTACTTC

D gene: .
clone size: few
V gene: TRBV5-1
J gene: TRBJ2-4
CDR3 protein: CASSFIGAAKNIQYF
CDR3 DNA: TGCGCCAGCAGCTTCATTGGGGCGGCCAAAAACATTCAGTACTTC

D gene: TRBD2
clone size: .
V gene: TRBV3-1
J gene: TRBJ2-3
CDR3 protein: CASSPGRVAATDTQYF
CDR3 DNA: TGTGCCAGCAGCCCTGGGAGGGTAGCGGCCACAGATACGCAGTATTTT